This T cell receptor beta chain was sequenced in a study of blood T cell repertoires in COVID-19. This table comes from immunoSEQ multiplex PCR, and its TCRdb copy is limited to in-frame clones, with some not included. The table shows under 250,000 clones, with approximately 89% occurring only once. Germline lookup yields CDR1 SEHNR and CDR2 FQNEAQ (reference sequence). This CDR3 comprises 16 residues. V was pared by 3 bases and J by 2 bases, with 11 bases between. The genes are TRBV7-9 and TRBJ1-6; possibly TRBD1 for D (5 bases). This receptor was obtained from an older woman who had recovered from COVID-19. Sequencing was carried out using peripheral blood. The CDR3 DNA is TGTGCCAGCAGCTTGGCAGGGTCCCCCTATAATTCACCCCTCCACTTT. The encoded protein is CASSLAGSPYNSPLHF.